These 25 T cell receptor beta chains share one sample of origin, sequenced in a study of regulatory dendritic cells for organ transplantation. CFSE-labeled sorted T cells met regulatory or mature dendritic cells for four to five days. Sequencing was performed with immunoSEQ multiplex PCR; in TCRdb, only in-frame clones are kept and a portion is missing. The table has approximately 10,000 clones, 89% seen once. No antigens are known for them. Specimen: naive CD8+ T cells from blood cultured with dendritic cells. As to subset: CD45RA+ naive T cells. Source of these receptors: a human donor in good health.

The J gene is TRBJ1-1, the V gene TRBV9; D remains unclear. CDR3 length: 14 amino acids. Trimming stripped 0 bases from V and 4 bases from J, with 10 bases between. Germline CDR1 and CDR2: SGDLS and YYNGEE. This chain's CDR3 is CASSVEVTSTEAFF. The DNA of the CDR3 is TGTGCCAGCAGCGTAGAGGTCACGAGCACTGAAGCTTTCTTT.

V is TRBV30 and J is TRBJ1-1; D is unresolved. Trimming removed 4 bases at V and 1 base at J, with 13 bases between. This CDR3 is 14 amino acids long. Germline V gene lookup returns CDR1 GTSNPN and CDR2 SVGIG (reference sequence). Here the CDR3 reads CAWTDRTENTEAFF. DNA of the CDR3: TGTGCCTGGACCGACCGGACGGAGAACACTGAAGCTTTCTTT.

The rearrangement uses TRBV30 and TRBJ1-1; D is undetermined. This CDR3 has 14 residues. Germline CDR1 is GTSNPN and CDR2 is SVGIG (reference sequence). V was shortened by 7 bases and J by 1 base, with 16 bases between the two germline ends. CDR3 in amino acids: CAYVSDGSNTEAFF. The CDR3 coding sequence is TGTGCCTACGTATCGGACGGATCGAACACTGAAGCTTTCTTT.

CDR3 sequence reads: CASSPRTGGQYEQYF. In DNA, the CDR3 is TGTGCCAGCAGCCCACGGACAGGGGGCCAATACGAGCAGTACTTC. The V and J genes are TRBV9 and TRBJ2-7, with 11 bases lining up with TRBD1. Germline V gene sequence: CDR1 SGDLS, CDR2 YYNGEE. This CDR3 comprises 15 residues. With V trimmed by 4 bases and J by 4 bases, 7 bases remained unmatched.

The chain is built from TRBV30 and TRBJ1-1; TRBD1 might be the D (5 bases). This CDR3 comprises 13 residues. Trimming pared 8 bases from V and 4 bases from J, leaving 17 bases between. The V gene's germline CDR1 is GTSNPN and CDR2 SVGIG (reference sequence). CDR3 region: CALRRPGGTEAFF. DNA of the CDR3: TGTGCCCTCCGCCGTCCGGGGGGCACTGAAGCTTTCTTT.

The V call is TRBV4-3, the J call TRBJ1-1, with D possibly matching TRBD1 (6 bases). Trimming left V 0 bases short and J 2 bases short, with 16 bases between. There are 17 residues in the CDR3. Germline V CDR1 and CDR2: LGHNA, YSLEER. The CDR3 region has the DNA TGCGCCAGCAGCCAAGATGAGGGATTGGGGGGCAACACTGAAGCTTTCTTT. This sequence encodes CASSQDEGLGGNTEAFF.

About this clone itself: Distinct nucleotide sequences in the sample also encode this CDR3. The CDR3 loop is CASSGNEQFF. The CDR3 nucleotides are TGTGCCAGCAGCGGGAATGAGCAGTTCTTC. This chain joins TRBV9 and TRBJ2-1; D gene uncertain. Germline V gene sequence: CDR1 SGDLS, CDR2 YYNGEE. This CDR3 region has 10 residues. The germline V and J ends were trimmed by 3 bases and 7 bases, with 2 bases remaining between them.

This clone was counted once. The chain uses TRBV6-5 and TRBJ2-3; D may be TRBD1 (5 bases). CDR1 is MNHEY, CDR2 SVGAGI, per germline. Trimming removed 0 bases at V and 5 bases at J, with 12 bases between. The CDR3 sequence is 15 residues long. The CDR3 nucleotides are TGTGCCAGCAGTTACTCGACTCAGGGTGGAGATACGCAGTATTTT. It translates to CASSYSTQGGDTQYF.

CDR3 nucleotide sequence: TGTGCCAGCAGTTTTCAGGGGGTCGAGCAGTACTTC. Protein sequence: CASSFQGVEQYF. The chain links TRBV6-6 to TRBJ2-7, with 7 nucleotides matching TRBD1. This CDR3 region has 12 residues. The V gene's germline CDR1 is MNHNY and CDR2 SVGAGI (reference sequence). V shed 4 bases, J shed 6 bases, and the junction held 3 bases outside the gene matches.

This clone was counted only a few times. The rearrangement uses TRBV28 and TRBJ1-5; D gene ambiguous. With 6 bases removed from V and 4 bases from J, the gap between germline ends came to 16 bases. The germline CDR1 and CDR2 sequences are MDHEN and SYDVKM. This CDR3 spans 15 amino acids. The CDR3 nucleotides are TGTGCCAGCAGCCCCATTGGACGGATTAATCAGCCCCAGCATTTT. Translating gives CASSPIGRINQPQHF.

This chain links TRBV27 with TRBJ2-1; TRBD1 might be the D (5 bases). The germline CDR1 and CDR2 sequences are MNHEY and SMNVEV (reference sequence). This CDR3 is built from 12 residues. Trimming removed 3 bases from V and 6 bases from J, with 6 bases in between. Here the CDR3 DNA reads TGTGCCAGCAGTTTTCAGGGCAATGAGCAGTTCTTC. Translated: CASSFQGNEQFF.

V and J are TRBV11-1 and TRBJ2-2; TRBD2 aligns across 7 bases. The CDR3 has 14 residues. The V and J ends lost 5 bases and 8 bases, in that order; junction bases with no gene match: 8. Germline lookup yields CDR1 SGHAT and CDR2 FQDESV (reference sequence). CDR3: CASSPGRGRGELFF. CDR3 bases: TGTGCCAGCAGCCCTGGGAGGGGCAGAGGGGAGCTGTTTTTT.

This chain links TRBV28 with TRBJ1-5; D uncertain. Germline values: CDR1 MDHEN, CDR2 SYDVKM. The CDR3 loop spans 14 amino acids. The germline V and J ends were trimmed by 3 bases and 4 bases, with 10 bases remaining between them. The CDR3 reads CASSFITSNQPQHF. CDR3 in DNA: TGTGCCAGCAGTTTTATCACGTCGAATCAGCCCCAGCATTTT.

The rearrangement links TRBV5-8 to TRBJ2-3; TRBD1 matches at 7 bases. J gave up 6 bases and V 4 bases, and 11 bases lay outside the gene matches. CDR1 is SGHTS, CDR2 YDEGEE, per germline. The CDR3 sequence is 15 residues long. The CDR3 DNA sequence: TGTGCCAGCAGCCGCAACAGGGGATCTTTGGATACGCAGTATTTT. This gives the protein CASSRNRGSLDTQYF.

V and J are TRBV4-1 and TRBJ2-3, with D hard to call. This CDR3 has 15 amino acids. V gave up 3 bases and J gave up 0 bases, with 10 bases separating them. The germline V gene has CDR1 MGHRA and CDR2 YSYEKL. This chain's CDR3 is CASSQQLVSTDTQYF. The CDR3 DNA reads TGCGCCAGCAGCCAGCAATTGGTAAGCACAGATACGCAGTATTTT.

V is TRBV9 and J is TRBJ2-2; D uncertain. Germline V gene sequence: CDR1 SGDLS, CDR2 YYNGEE. The CDR3 totals 16 residues. V was clipped by 1 base and J by 0 bases, with 10 bases between them. In DNA, the CDR3 is TGTGCCAGCAGCGTACGGCCTCGTACGAACACCGGGGAGCTGTTTTTT. As protein: CASSVRPRTNTGELFF. The full variable domain, its missing parts supplied by reference TRBV9 and TRBJ2-2, is DSGVTQTPKHLITATGQRVTLRCSPRSGDLSVYWYQQSLDQGLQFLIQYYNGEERAKGNILERFSAQQFPDLHSELNLSSLELGDSALYFCASSVRPRTNTGELFFGEGSRLTVL.

V and J are TRBV27 and TRBJ1-1; D gene unclear. The CDR3 sequence is 16 residues long. In germline, CDR1 is MNHEY, CDR2 SMNVEV (reference sequence). V lost 0 bases and J lost 4, with 15 bases in between. This CDR3 is CASSLSGVLGVTEAFF. Written as DNA, the CDR3 is TGTGCCAGCAGTTTATCCGGGGTTCTCGGAGTCACTGAAGCTTTCTTT.

The chain combines TRBV6-6 with TRBJ2-5; D may be TRBD1 (5 bases). The germline V gene encodes CDR1 MNHNY and CDR2 SVGAGI (reference sequence). V gave up 0 bases and J gave up 3 bases, with 11 bases separating them. The CDR3 length is 15 residues. This CDR3 is CASSYSITREETQYF. CDR3 coding DNA: TGTGCCAGCAGTTACTCGATAACCAGGGAAGAGACCCAGTACTTC.

This clone was detected only once. Relative to the germline gene, one junction end is altered; a read error may explain this. The V call is TRBV13, the J call TRBJ2-3; 10 bases fit TRBD2. This CDR3 is built from 15 residues. The germline CDR1 and CDR2 sequences are PRHDT and FYEKMQ (reference sequence). The CDR3 here is CASILAGGLTDTQYF. DNA for the CDR3: TGTGCCAGCATCTTAGCGGGGGGACTCACAGATACGCAGTATTTT.

The V and J genes are TRBV19 and TRBJ1-1; 8 positions agree with TRBD1. CDR1 and CDR2 from the germline V gene are LNHDA and SQIVND (reference sequence). Trimming at V came to 10 bases and at J to 4 bases, leaving 11 bases not matched to a gene. The CDR3 is made up of 14 amino acids. CDR3: CATAGWTGFTEAFF. The DNA of the CDR3 is TGTGCCACCGCAGGATGGACAGGGTTCACTGAAGCTTTCTTT.

Only one count was recorded for this clone. The chain has TRBV5-8 and TRBJ2-7; tentatively, D is TRBD1 or TRBD2 (5 bases each). CDR1 SGHTS and CDR2 YDEGEE come from the germline V gene. The CDR3 is made up of 12 amino acids. With 2 bases removed from V and 4 bases from J, the gap between germline ends came to 7 bases. The CDR3 reads CASSFGGYEQYF. The CDR3 DNA is TGTGCCAGCAGCTTTGGGGGATACGAGCAGTACTTC.

This clone showed up just once. This chain links TRBV7-9 with TRBJ2-7, with 7 bases that match TRBD2. CDR3 length equals 16 residues. The V gene end was trimmed by 0 bases and the J gene end by 2 bases; junction bases not matched to a gene: 7. Germline-derived CDR1 and CDR2 are SEHNR and FQNEAQ (reference sequence). Written as DNA, the CDR3 is TGTGCCAGCAGCTTAGCGATTAGCGGGCTTCCCTACGAGCAGTACTTC. The encoded protein is CASSLAISGLPYEQYF.

The V gene is TRBV2, the J gene TRBJ1-6, with TRBD1 matching 9 bases. In germline, CDR1 is SNHLY, CDR2 FYNNEI. This CDR3 is 16 amino acids long. With 6 bases clipped from V and 5 bases from J, the junction kept 8 bases outside the gene matches. Here the CDR3 reads CASRRDRATDNSPLHF. The CDR3 bases are TGTGCCAGCAGGAGGGACAGGGCCACTGATAATTCACCCCTCCACTTT.

The genes are TRBV15 and TRBJ2-1, with 9 bases fitting TRBD2. From germline, CDR1 is LNHNV and CDR2 YYDKDF (reference sequence). The CDR3 is 17 amino acids. J gave up 4 bases and V 3 bases, and 10 bases lay outside the gene matches. CDR3 sequence reads: CATSSPKQLAGYNEQFF. CDR3 DNA: TGTGCCACCAGCAGCCCGAAGCAGCTAGCGGGGTACAATGAGCAGTTCTTC.

The V call is TRBV7-2, the J call TRBJ2-5; TRBD2 agrees at 11 bases. After removal of 4 bases from V and 5 bases from J, the junction contained 12 bases not matched to a gene. Germline CDR1 is SGHTA and CDR2 is FQGNSA. The CDR3 has 17 amino acids. CDR3 sequence reads: CASSSGLAEGNWETQYF. The CDR3, as DNA: TGTGCCAGCAGCTCGGGACTAGCGGAGGGAAATTGGGAGACCCAGTACTTC.